This T cell receptor (beta chain) was observed in a study of OX40 agonist ivuxolimab in advanced cancers. The overall study: Recorded diagnoses for dose-escalation patients were hepatocellular carcinoma, melanoma, renal cell or head and neck cancer. Study results and caveats: Average numbers of expanded clones were greater in CD8+ T cells than in CD4+.

This CDR3 contains 13 residues. The V gene's germline CDR1 is MNHEY and CDR2 SMNVEV (reference sequence). Trimming removed 4 bases at V and 3 bases at J, with 10 bases between. Points on this clone: Its specificity is unknown.

The repertoire was sequenced with immunoSEQ multiplex PCR; TCRdb's copy has only in-frame clones and lacks some. Among some 20,000 clones listed, approximately 88% were seen once. The J gene is TRBJ2-7, the V gene TRBV27; D remains ambiguous. This clonotype was obtained from an adult with an advanced solid tumor such as melanoma, head and neck, liver or kidney cancer. The sequencing here drew on CD4+ or CD8+ T cells sorted from blood, taken in a trial of the OX40 agonist ivuxolimab. As DNA, the CDR3 is TGTGCCAGCAGTTCGCGTCATAGCTACGAGCAGTACTTC. As protein: CASSSRHSYEQYF.